One sample yielded the 7 T cell receptor beta chains listed below, sequenced in a study of regulatory T cells in long-lasting Graves disease. Time point denoted: newly diagnosed GD, antithyroid drugs for less than 3 months. The authors made the TCR library using RNA they extracted from PBMCs. HTBI primers from iRepertoire and Arm-PCR of CDR3 regions yielded the TCR beta libraries. From the multiplex PCR reads, TCRdb called clonotypes with MiXCR, one entry per CDR3 protein. The sample lists about 540,000 distinct CDR3 sequences, about 13% occurring once. These data were likewise used in another study, on T cells in Graves' hyperthyroidism and ophthalmopathy.

Sequenced here: peripheral blood mononuclear cells (PBMCs), sampled at new diagnosis, from a patient treated with antithyroid drugs. These receptors were taken from a man aged 30 to 39 with Graves disease.

This clonotype was observed many times. The chain joins TRBV5-6 to TRBJ2-7, with D perhaps assigned TRBD1 or TRBD2 (5 bases each). Germline assignment: CDR1 SGHDT and CDR2 YYEEEE. With 3 bases removed from V and 6 bases from J, the gap between germline ends came to 22 bases. The CDR3 has 16 residues. CDR3 region: CASSYRPGPEIREQYF. CDR3 nucleotide sequence: TGTGCCAGCAGCTACCGTCCGGGACCAGAGATCCGCGAGCAGTACTTC.

About this clonotype: Possible read error: a much larger clone is one base away. This chain joins TRBV6-1 and TRBJ2-1, with 8 bases fitting TRBD2. This CDR3 has 14 residues. The ends lost 7 bases at V and 8 bases at J; junction bases unmatched: 10. The germline V gene has CDR1 MNHNS and CDR2 SASEGT. The CDR3 sequence: CASILGLALDEQFF. The CDR3 DNA reads TGTGCCAGCATCCTCGGACTAGCTTTGGATGAGCAGTTCTTC.

This clonotype was found many times. The chain uses TRBV12-3 or TRBV12-4 and TRBJ2-3; unclear D gene. This CDR3 spans 13 amino acids. V lost 3 bases, J lost 5 bases, and 9 bases lay in between. This CDR3 is CASSFFAVDTQYF. In nucleotides, the CDR3 is TGTGCCAGCAGTTTCTTCGCTGTAGATACGCAGTATTTT.

This clonotype was observed many times. The chain couples TRBV7-3 to TRBJ2-3; tentatively, D is TRBD1 or TRBD2 (5 bases each). There are 14 residues in the CDR3. The V end lost 1 base, the J end lost 5 bases, and 10 bases lay between the germline ends. Per the germline V gene, CDR1 is SGHTA and CDR2 is FQGTGA. The CDR3 loop is CASSLNGAGDTQYF. The DNA of the CDR3 is TGTGCCAGCAGCTTAAATGGGGCGGGAGATACGCAGTATTTT.

This clonotype was seen ten or more times. The chain carries TRBV18 and TRBJ2-1, with D tentatively TRBD2 (6 bases). The length of the CDR3 is 15 residues. Germline V gene lookup returns CDR1 KGHSH and CDR2 LQKENI. Trimming took off 1 base at V and 7 bases at J, with 14 bases between the two ends. CDR3 loop: CASSPLGGEGNEQFF. The CDR3 DNA reads TGTGCCAGCTCACCACTCGGGGGAGAGGGGAATGAGCAGTTCTTC.

This clonotype was detected ten times or more. The gene calls are TRBV12-3 or TRBV12-4 and TRBJ1-2; D is ambiguous. This CDR3 contains 13 residues. The V and J ends lost 1 base and 4 bases respectively, with 7 bases between them. CDR3: CASSLDSRYGYTF. CDR3 nucleotide sequence: TGTGCCAGCAGTTTAGACAGCCGCTATGGCTACACCTTC.

The V call is TRBV4-2, the J call TRBJ1-2; D is uncertain. Trimming shortened V by 0 bases and J by 7 bases, and 6 bases separated the two germline ends. The CDR3 totals 12 residues. The germline V gene encodes CDR1 LGHNA and CDR2 YNFKEQ. The CDR3 loop reads CASSQDPGGYTF. The CDR3 nucleotides read TGTGCCAGCAGCCAAGATCCCGGTGGCTACACCTTC.